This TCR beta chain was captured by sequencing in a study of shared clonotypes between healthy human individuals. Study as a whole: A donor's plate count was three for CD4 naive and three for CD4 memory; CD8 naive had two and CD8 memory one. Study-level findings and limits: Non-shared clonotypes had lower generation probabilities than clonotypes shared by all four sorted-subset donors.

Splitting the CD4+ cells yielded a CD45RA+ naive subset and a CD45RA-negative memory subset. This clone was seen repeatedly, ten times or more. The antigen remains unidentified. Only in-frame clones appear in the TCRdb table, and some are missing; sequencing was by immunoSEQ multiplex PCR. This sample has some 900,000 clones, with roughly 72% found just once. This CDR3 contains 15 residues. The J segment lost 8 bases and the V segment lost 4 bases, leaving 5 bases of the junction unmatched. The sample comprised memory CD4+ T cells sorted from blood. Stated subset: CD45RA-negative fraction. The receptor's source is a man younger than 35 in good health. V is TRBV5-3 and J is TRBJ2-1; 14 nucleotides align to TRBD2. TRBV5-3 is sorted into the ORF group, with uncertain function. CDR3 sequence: CARSLGLAGEDEQFF. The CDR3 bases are TGTGCCAGAAGCCTGGGACTAGCGGGAGAAGATGAGCAGTTCTTC.